One sample yielded the 23 T cell receptor beta chains listed below, sequenced in a study of T cells in narcolepsy. Sequencing was performed with immunoSEQ multiplex PCR; in TCRdb, only in-frame clones are kept and a portion is missing. The data contain tens of thousands of clones, around 83% of them singletons. Sequenced input: CD45RA- memory CD4+ T cells from PBMCs. These receptors came from a human donor with narcolepsy.

This clone was seen a handful of times. The chain carries TRBV5-1 and TRBJ2-5, with D possibly matching TRBD2 (7 bases). Between the trimmed V and J ends, which lost 0 bases and 4 bases, there was a span of 13 bases. This CDR3 region has 15 residues. Germline V lookup: CDR1 SGHRS, CDR2 YFSETQ. The CDR3 DNA follows: TGCGCCAGCAGCTTGGAGGGGGGGCCACGAGAGACCCAGTACTTC. This sequence encodes CASSLEGGPRETQYF.

The chain uses TRBV5-4 and TRBJ2-1, with a weak D call TRBD2 (6 bases). Germline V gene data show CDR1 as SGHNT and CDR2 as YYREEE (reference sequence). The CDR3 runs to 13 residues. Trimming removed 7 bases at V and 8 bases at J, with 16 bases between. CDR3 nucleotides: TGTGCCAGCCTTCGGGTCCCGGGGGATGAGCAGTTCTTC. Encoded protein: CASLRVPGDEQFF.

V usage is TRBV5-1 and J usage is TRBJ2-3, with 11 bases that match TRBD1. Losses at the gene ends were 0 bases for V and 1 base for J; bases not matched to a gene: 7. The CDR3 sequence is 18 residues long. Germline-derived CDR1 and CDR2 are SGHRS and YFSETQ. The CDR3 spells CASSLGTGGGGRTDTQYF. The CDR3 region has the DNA TGCGCCAGCAGCTTGGGGACAGGGGGCGGAGGACGCACAGATACGCAGTATTTT.

V is TRBV18 and J is TRBJ1-4; the match to TRBD1 covers 7 bases. The CDR3 is 15 residues long. V dropped 1 base and J dropped 8; count of bases not matched to a gene: 7. CDR1 KGHSH and CDR2 LQKENI come from the germline V gene. CDR3 nucleotide sequence: TGTGCCAGCTCACCACGGGACAGCCTAAAAGAAAAACTGTTTTTT. This gives the protein CASSPRDSLKEKLFF.

J is TRBJ1-4 and V is TRBV10-3; 8 positions agree with TRBD1. Trimming took 0 bases from V and 0 from J; bases not matched to a gene: 9. Germline CDR1 is ENHRY and CDR2 is SYGVKD. The CDR3 totals 19 residues. As DNA, the CDR3 is TGTGCCATCAGTGAGTCGCGGACAGGGTCGGCCGCAACTAATGAAAAACTGTTTTTT. Protein: CAISESRTGSAATNEKLFF.

The V and J genes are TRBV28 and TRBJ1-2, with D unclear. The V end lost 6 bases, the J end lost 3 bases, and 14 bases lay between the germline ends. Germline assignment: CDR1 MDHEN and CDR2 SYDVKM. This CDR3 comprises 14 residues. The CDR3 reads CASSLSIRDYGYTF. CDR3 bases: TGTGCCAGCAGCCTATCGATAAGAGACTATGGCTACACCTTC.

The chain combines TRBV7-7 with TRBJ2-3, with TRBD1 matching 11 bases. There are 16 residues in the CDR3. Germline CDR1 and CDR2: SSHAT and FNYEAQ (reference sequence). V shed 3 bases and J 3 bases; nucleotides not matched to a gene: 5. In DNA form, the CDR3 reads TGTGCCAGCAGCTTGGACAGGGGGCGCGGAACAGATACGCAGTATTTT. Protein: CASSLDRGRGTDTQYF.

The chain couples TRBV29-1 to TRBJ2-7; tentative D call: TRBD1 (6 bases). This CDR3 is built from 13 residues. V lost 6 bases to trimming and J lost 1 base, with 13 bases between them. The germline CDR1 and CDR2 sequences are SQVTM and ANQGSEA. The CDR3 loop reads CSVFRQASYEQYF. In nucleotides, the CDR3 is TGCAGCGTATTTAGACAGGCATCCTACGAGCAGTACTTC.

V gene TRBV6-5 combines with J gene TRBJ1-2, with D perhaps TRBD1 (5 bases). Between the trimmed V and J ends, which lost 6 bases and 4 bases, there was a span of 15 bases. From germline, CDR1 is MNHEY and CDR2 SVGAGI. This CDR3 region has 14 residues. CDR3 DNA: TGTGCCAGCAGACTCGGGGAGGGGATCTATGGCTACACCTTC. Translating it yields CASRLGEGIYGYTF.

The chain recombines TRBV30 with TRBJ1-5; D gene uncertain. The germline gives CDR1 GTSNPN, CDR2 SVGIG (reference sequence). Trimming removed 0 bases from V and 6 bases from J, with 6 bases in between. There are 12 residues in the CDR3. The chain's CDR3 is CAWSVLSQPQHF. The CDR3 nucleotides read TGTGCCTGGAGTGTACTTAGTCAGCCCCAGCATTTT.

This clone appeared a single time. This chain joins TRBV2 and TRBJ1-1; TRBD1 might be the D (6 bases). The CDR3 loop spans 13 amino acids. Germline V gene lookup returns CDR1 SNHLY and CDR2 FYNNEI. V was trimmed by 7 bases and J by 2 bases, leaving 11 bases between them. The DNA of the CDR3 is TGTGCCAGCAATAGCAGGGGAAACACTGAAGCTTTCTTT. It codes for CASNSRGNTEAFF. Filled out from reference TRBV2 and TRBJ1-1, the complete variable domain reads EPEVTQTPSHQVTQMGQEVILRCVPISNHLYFYWYRQILGQKVEFLVSFYNNEISEKSEIFDDQFSVERPDGSNFTLKIRSTKLEDSAMYFCASNSRGNTEAFFGQGTRLTVV.

The V call is TRBV7-2, the J call TRBJ1-1; D call uncertain. The germline V gene has CDR1 SGHTA and CDR2 FQGNSA. The length of the CDR3 is 15 residues. The V end was cut by 5 bases, the J end by 1 base, with 14 bases between. Here the CDR3 reads CASSPLGGQNTEAFF. CDR3 nucleotide sequence: TGTGCCAGCAGCCCACTCGGCGGTCAGAACACTGAAGCTTTCTTT.

This clone was seen only a few times. The rearrangement links TRBV5-1 to TRBJ2-7; D could derive from TRBD1 or TRBD2 (5 bases each). V shed 0 bases and J shed 7 bases, with 14 bases lying between them. CDR3 length: 14 residues. From germline, CDR1 is SGHRS and CDR2 YFSETQ. The CDR3 region has the DNA TGCGCCAGCAGCTTGGTCTGGGGGACGGGGGAGCAGTACTTC. Translated: CASSLVWGTGEQYF.

This chain joins TRBV4-2 and TRBJ1-2; D gene unclear. The CDR3 has 14 residues. Trimming shortened V by 1 base and J by 3 bases, and 9 bases separated the two germline ends. In germline, CDR1 is LGHNA, CDR2 YNFKEQ. CDR3 sequence: CASSQGIGDYGYTF. Here the CDR3 DNA reads TGTGCCAGCAGCCAAGGAATCGGGGACTATGGCTACACCTTC.

This chain joins TRBV2 and TRBJ2-7, with D possibly matching TRBD2 (6 bases). CDR1 and CDR2 (germline): SNHLY, FYNNEI. This CDR3 has 14 amino acids. V lost 7 bases to trimming and J lost 2 bases, with 15 bases between them. The CDR3 loop reads CASKGGTGAYEQYF. CDR3 coding DNA: TGTGCCAGCAAAGGTGGGACGGGGGCCTACGAGCAGTACTTC. Drawing the rest from reference TRBV2 and TRBJ2-7, the complete variable domain is EPEVTQTPSHQVTQMGQEVILRCVPISNHLYFYWYRQILGQKVEFLVSFYNNEISEKSEIFDDQFSVERPDGSNFTLKIRSTKLEDSAMYFCASKGGTGAYEQYFGPGTRLTVT.

This clone was counted a few times. The gene calls are TRBV5-1 and TRBJ2-5; 12 nucleotides line up with TRBD2. The CDR3 sequence is 15 residues long. The trim removed 3 bases at V and 5 bases at J, leaving 5 bases unmatched. Per the germline V gene, CDR1 is SGHRS and CDR2 is YFSETQ. DNA for the CDR3: TGCGCCAGCAGCTCTACGACTAGCGGGGGCGAGACCCAGTACTTC. Translated: CASSSTTSGGETQYF.

The genes are TRBV5-1 and TRBJ1-2, with 8 bases aligning to TRBD1. This CDR3 spans 15 amino acids. Germline lookup yields CDR1 SGHRS and CDR2 YFSETQ. The V and J ends lost 0 bases and 5 bases, in that order; junction bases with no gene match: 6. CDR3 nucleotide sequence: TGCGCCAGCAGCTTGGGGACAGGGAGGGAATATGGCTACACCTTC. This codes for CASSLGTGREYGYTF.

The chain has TRBV5-1 and TRBJ2-7; the D gene is possibly TRBD1 (6 bases). Trimming removed 0 bases at V and 7 bases at J, with 17 bases between. CDR1 is SGHRS and CDR2 is YFSETQ in the germline V gene. The CDR3 totals 15 residues. The CDR3 here is CASSLGDISSGEQYF. The CDR3 DNA reads TGCGCCAGCAGCTTGGGGGACATATCCTCCGGGGAGCAGTACTTC.

The chain employs TRBV11-1 and TRBJ1-4; D is possibly TRBD1 (5 bases). This CDR3 spans 14 amino acids. With 5 bases removed from V and 4 bases from J, the gap between germline ends came to 11 bases. The germline V gene has CDR1 SGHAT and CDR2 FQDESV (reference sequence). In DNA, the CDR3 is TGTGCCAGCAGCCTTCAGGGAGTTAATGAAAAACTGTTTTTT. Protein product: CASSLQGVNEKLFF.

V usage is TRBV6-1 and J usage is TRBJ2-7; unclear D gene. The CDR3 is 13 residues long. V lost 4 bases to trimming and J lost 2 bases, with 9 bases between them. Germline V CDR1 and CDR2: MNHNS, SASEGT. This chain's CDR3 is CASSAAAAYEQYF. The CDR3 region has the DNA TGTGCCAGCAGTGCGGCAGCAGCCTACGAGCAGTACTTC.

This chain connects TRBV2 to TRBJ1-4; perhaps TRBD1 as D (6 bases). Germline CDR1 SNHLY, CDR2 FYNNEI. CDR3 length: 15 amino acids. Trimming left V 2 bases short and J 13 bases short, with 20 bases between. Here the CDR3 DNA reads TGTGCCAGCAGTGAAAATCGGGGGGCAGGAAAGGGACTGTTTTTT. Protein sequence: CASSENRGAGKGLFF.

This clone was recorded once. This rearrangement joins TRBV15 to TRBJ2-1; 12 nucleotides align to TRBD1. Germline-derived CDR1 and CDR2 are LNHNV and YYDKDF (reference sequence). With V trimmed by 3 bases and J by 9 bases, 6 bases remained unmatched. The CDR3 totals 15 residues. CDR3 amino acids: CATSSRDRGLVEQFF. CDR3 in DNA: TGTGCCACCAGCAGCCGGGACAGGGGGCTTGTTGAGCAGTTCTTC.

V usage is TRBV7-9 and J usage is TRBJ1-6, with TRBD1 matching over 7 bases. The CDR3 spans 14 residues. V was pared by 5 bases and J by 8 bases, with 6 bases of the junction left unmatched. Germline lookup yields CDR1 SEHNR and CDR2 FQNEAQ (reference sequence). For the CDR3, the DNA is TGTGCCAGCAGCCGTGGACAGGCCCATTCACCCCTCCACTTT. Encoded protein: CASSRGQAHSPLHF. The full variable domain, completed using reference TRBV7-9 and TRBJ1-6, is DTGVSQNPRHKITKRGQNVTFRCDPISEHNRLYWYRQTLGQGPEFLTYFQNEAQLEKSRLLSDRFSAERPKGSFSTLEIQRTEQGDSAMYLCASSRGQAHSPLHFGNGTRLTVT.